The 26 T cell receptor beta chains in this list originate from one sample, sequenced in a study of glioma-infiltrating T cells. The iRepertoire nested amplicon-rescue multiplex PCR amplified TCR alpha and beta CDR3s from RNA. MiXCR, applied by TCRdb to the multiplex PCR reads, yields one record per CDR3 protein. The repertoire holds 400,000 or so distinct CDR3 sequences, with roughly 41% as singletons. The source material was glioma tissue, nonneoplastic brain tissue, or PBMCs (not recorded which). The receptors shown here come from a human donor with low-grade glioma or glioblastoma, undergoing nonglioma brain surgery, or in good health (not recorded which).

As concerns this clonotype: A much larger clone lies a single base off, so this may be a read error. V usage is TRBV6-1 and J usage is TRBJ1-5, with D unresolved. Per germline, CDR1 MNHNS and CDR2 SASEGT. There are 14 residues in the CDR3. DNA for the CDR3: TGTGCCAGCAATGAAGGCGGTGGCAATCAGCCCCAGCATTTT. Protein: CASNEGGGNQPQHF.

As regards this clonotype: A much larger clone differs from this one at a single base, so this may be a read error. Since the CDR3 does not end with the conserved phenylalanine or tryptophan, this likely comes from a read error. J is TRBJ2-7 and V is TRBV27; D unclear. Germline V CDR1 and CDR2: MNHEY, SMNVEV (reference sequence). V shed 2 bases and J shed 5 bases, with 13 bases lying between them. This CDR3 region has 14 residues. The CDR3 nucleotides read TGTGCCAGCAGTTTACACGGGTTTCCCCACGAGCAGTACCTC. Its translation: CASSLHGFPHEQYL.

This clonotype has only a few counts. This chain links TRBV14 with TRBJ1-1; D unclear. With 1 base removed from V and 0 bases from J, the gap between germline ends came to 9 bases. This CDR3 contains 15 residues. Germline-derived CDR1 and CDR2 are SGHDN and FVKESK. The CDR3 sequence: CASSQVSVMNTEAFF. Written as DNA, the CDR3 is TGTGCCAGCAGCCAAGTCTCCGTCATGAACACTGAAGCTTTCTTT.

The chain carries TRBV4-1 and TRBJ1-2; D call uncertain. CDR3 length equals 15 residues. V gave up 2 bases and J gave up 2 bases, with 12 bases separating them. Germline CDR1 MGHRA, CDR2 YSYEKL. In nucleotides, the CDR3 is TGCGCCAGCAGCCAAACCCGGGAGGTGAACTATGGCTACACCTTC. This gives the protein CASSQTREVNYGYTF.

Comment on this clonotype: At one boundary the junction diverges from the germline segment, which might be a read error. V gene TRBV2 combines with J gene TRBJ1-5; D not certain. Germline V gene data show CDR1 as SNHLY and CDR2 as FYNNEI. This CDR3 has 13 amino acids. The CDR3 nucleotides read TGTGCCAGCAGTGATCAGGTTAATCGGCCCCAGCATTTT. Translated, it gives CASSDQVNRPQHF. Full variable domain (remainder filled in from reference TRBV2 and TRBJ1-5): EPEVTQTPSHQVTQMGQEVILRCVPISNHLYFYWYRQILGQKVEFLVSFYNNEISEKSEIFDDQFSVERPDGSNFTLKIRSTKLEDSAMYFCASSDQVNRPQHFGDGTRLSIL.

This clonotype was seen a handful of times. The chain uses TRBV2 and TRBJ1-5, with D uncertain. The CDR3 totals 15 residues. V lost 6 bases to trimming and J lost 3 bases, with 15 bases between them. Germline CDR1 and CDR2: SNHLY and FYNNEI. The CDR3 sequence: CASSTAAGFNQPQHF. DNA for the CDR3: TGTGCCAGCAGCACAGCCGCGGGGTTCAATCAGCCCCAGCATTTT.

This clonotype showed up just once. The gene calls are TRBV19 and TRBJ1-1; D remains ambiguous. Germline-derived CDR1 and CDR2 are LNHDA and SQIVND (reference sequence). Trimming cost V 0 bases and J 5 bases, with 10 bases left between them. The CDR3 totals 14 residues. The CDR3, as DNA: TGTGCCAGTAGTATAGACGGCGGGAGAACTGAAGCTTTCTTT. This gives the protein CASSIDGGRTEAFF.

This clonotype occurred a few times. V is TRBV19 and J is TRBJ2-1, with 10 bases that match TRBD1. There are 15 residues in the CDR3. With 1 base clipped from V and 4 bases from J, the junction kept 1 base outside the gene matches. Germline V gives CDR1 LNHDA, CDR2 SQIVND (reference sequence). CDR3 nucleotide sequence: TGTGCCAGTAGTATAGGGACAGGGGGGTACAATGAGCAGTTCTTC. Translation: CASSIGTGGYNEQFF. The variable domain in full, with the rest retrieved from reference TRBV19 and TRBJ2-1, is DGGITQSPKYLFRKEGQNVTLSCEQNLNHDAMYWYRQDPGQGLRLIYYSQIVNDFQKGDIAEGYSVSREKKESFPLTVTSAQKNPTAFYLCASSIGTGGYNEQFFGPGTRLTVL.

This chain uses TRBV7-6 with TRBJ1-4, with D tentatively TRBD1 (6 bases). This CDR3 contains 14 residues. V lost 5 bases, J lost 6 bases, and 13 bases lay in between. Germline CDR1 SGHVS, CDR2 FNYEAQ. This CDR3 is CASSRTANHEKLFF. As DNA, the CDR3 is TGTGCCAGCAGCAGGACAGCAAACCATGAAAAACTGTTTTTT.

Remarks on this clonotype: Possible read error: a much larger clone is one base away. The chain employs TRBV20-1 and TRBJ1-1; possibly TRBD1 for D (5 bases). The germline V gene has CDR1 DFQATT and CDR2 SNEGSKA (reference sequence). The CDR3 has 13 residues. Trimming left V 6 bases short and J 3 bases short, with 14 bases between. The CDR3 region is CSAHGTVDTEAFF. The CDR3 DNA reads TGCAGTGCACACGGGACGGTGGACACTGAAGCTTTCTTT.

This clonotype came up many times. The V call is TRBV20-1, the J call TRBJ1-5, with D tentatively TRBD1 (6 bases). The CDR3 runs to 12 residues. Germline CDR1 reads DFQATT; CDR2 reads SNEGSKA (reference sequence). The V and J ends lost 6 bases and 6 bases respectively, with 12 bases between them. The CDR3 coding sequence is TGCAGTGCAGGGGGAGGAGCTCAGCCCCAGCATTTT. Its protein product is CSAGGGAQPQHF.

This chain connects TRBV4-3 to TRBJ2-2, with unresolved D. The CDR3 spans 14 residues. Trimming removed 0 bases at V and 4 bases at J, with 6 bases between. Germline loops: CDR1 LGHNA, CDR2 YSLEER. In nucleotides, the CDR3 is TGCGCCAGCAGCCAAGAGACACGCACCGGGGAGCTGTTTTTT. Encoded protein: CASSQETRTGELFF.

The chain joins TRBV6-1 to TRBJ2-3; D may be TRBD2 (6 bases). The V gene lost 6 bases and the J gene lost 3 bases, with 10 bases spanning the gap. The germline gives CDR1 MNHNS, CDR2 SASEGT. This CDR3 spans 13 amino acids. In nucleotides, the CDR3 is TGTGCCAGCAGGCCAGGGACTACAGATACGCAGTATTTT. Translated, it gives CASRPGTTDTQYF.

This clonotype appeared many times. This chain links TRBV28 with TRBJ1-2, with 9 bases that match TRBD1. V shed 7 bases, J shed 2 bases, and the junction held 8 bases outside the gene matches. Germline V lookup: CDR1 MDHEN, CDR2 SYDVKM. The CDR3 is 15 amino acids. The CDR3 DNA is TGTGCCAGCACCGCGACCGGGACAGGGAACTATGGCTACACCTTC. Residues: CASTATGTGNYGYTF.

The genes are TRBV2 and TRBJ1-2; 7 bases are shared with TRBD1. Trimming at V came to 8 bases and at J to 4 bases, leaving 10 bases not matched to a gene. This CDR3 spans 14 amino acids. In germline, CDR1 is SNHLY, CDR2 FYNNEI. CDR3 amino acids: CASGRDSFLYGYTF. The CDR3 region has the DNA TGTGCCAGCGGCAGGGACAGCTTTCTCTATGGCTACACCTTC. Looking up the rest from reference TRBV2 and TRBJ1-2 gives the full variable domain: EPEVTQTPSHQVTQMGQEVILRCVPISNHLYFYWYRQILGQKVEFLVSFYNNEISEKSEIFDDQFSVERPDGSNFTLKIRSTKLEDSAMYFCASGRDSFLYGYTFGSGTRLTVV.

This clonotype was observed once. One junction end disagrees with the germline gene, perhaps due to a read error. V usage is TRBV5-1 and J usage is TRBJ1-6; D call uncertain. The CDR3 totals 15 residues. Germline V gene data show CDR1 as SGHRS and CDR2 as YFSETQ. As DNA, the CDR3 is TGCGCCGGCAGCTTGTCGACAAGCTATAATTCACCCCTCCACTTT. This translates into CAGSLSTSYNSPLHF.

The chain links TRBV25-1 to TRBJ2-5, with TRBD1 matching 7 bases. Looked up from germline, CDR1 is MGHDK and CDR2 is SYGVNS. This CDR3 has 17 residues. V lost 1 base and J lost 5; bases outside the gene matches: 13. The CDR3 spells CASSELEGGTPGETQYF. As DNA, the CDR3 is TGTGCCAGCAGTGAATTGGAAGGGGGCACCCCCGGGGAGACCCAGTACTTC. The full variable domain, completed using reference TRBV25-1 and TRBJ2-5, is EADIYQTPRYLVIGTGKKITLECSQTMGHDKMYWYQQDPGMELHLIHYSYGVNSTEKGDLSSESTVSRIRTEHFPLTLESARPSHTSQYLCASSELEGGTPGETQYFGPGTRLLVL.

The chain carries TRBV9 and TRBJ2-1; tentatively, D is TRBD1 or TRBD2 (5 bases each). The CDR3 spans 14 residues. Germline V gives CDR1 SGDLS, CDR2 YYNGEE. The V end was cut by 0 bases, the J end by 16 bases, with 20 bases between. The CDR3 DNA follows: TGTGCCAGCAGCGTAGGAGGGGCCCGGACACCGGGATTCTTC. Translation gives CASSVGGARTPGFF.

This clonotype was found many times. The chain joins TRBV15 to TRBJ1-6; D gene unclear. The CDR3 is 17 residues long. The V end was cut by 1 base, the J end by 0 bases, with 10 bases between. Per the germline V gene, CDR1 is LNHNV and CDR2 is YYDKDF (reference sequence). CDR3 region: CATSRVKDSSYNSPLHF. The CDR3 bases are TGTGCCACCAGCAGAGTAAAGGATAGCTCCTATAATTCACCCCTCCACTTT.

The chain links TRBV11-2 to TRBJ1-6; a possible D gene is TRBD1 (6 bases). This CDR3 region has 14 residues. V was pared by 7 bases and J by 5 bases, with 12 bases between. Germline V gene sequence: CDR1 SGHAT, CDR2 FQNNGV. The CDR3 protein is CASNRQANNSPLHF. DNA of the CDR3: TGTGCCAGCAACCGACAGGCGAATAATTCACCCCTCCACTTT.

The table lists this clonotype with a few counts. The gene calls are TRBV4-1 and TRBJ1-2; 7 positions agree with TRBD1. Losses at the gene ends were 2 bases for V and 4 bases for J; bases not matched to a gene: 7. The CDR3 is 15 amino acids. The germline CDR1 and CDR2 sequences are MGHRA and YSYEKL. The CDR3 DNA reads TGCGCCAGCAGCCAAATGACCGGGACAGCCTATGGCTACACCTTC. It encodes CASSQMTGTAYGYTF.

This clonotype was detected only a few times. V and J are TRBV4-2 and TRBJ2-1, with 9 bases matching TRBD2. The CDR3 length is 16 residues. The V and J ends lost 0 bases and 4 bases, in that order; junction bases with no gene match: 4. Germline-derived CDR1 and CDR2 are LGHNA and YNFKEQ. The CDR3 nucleotides read TGTGCCAGCAGCCAAGATGATGCGGGAGGGTACAATGAGCAGTTCTTC. Translation gives CASSQDDAGGYNEQFF.

Regarding this clonotype: A read error may be the cause here, since a much bigger clone is one base away. V is TRBV20-1 and J is TRBJ1-2, with a weak D call TRBD1 (5 bases). The CDR3 runs 8 residues. Germline V gene sequence: CDR1 DFQATT, CDR2 SNEGSKA (reference sequence). Trimming removed 5 bases at V and 13 bases at J, with 8 bases between. For the CDR3, the DNA is TGCAGTGCTGGACACGTCACCTTC. Its translation is CSAGHVTF.

This rearrangement joins TRBV4-1 to TRBJ2-2; maybe TRBD2 (5 bases). Trimming cost V 4 bases and J 3 bases, with 12 bases left between them. The CDR3 totals 15 residues. CDR1 and CDR2 from the germline V gene are MGHRA and YSYEKL. The chain's CDR3 is CASSLRTGDTGELFF. CDR3 coding DNA: TGCGCCAGCAGCCTCCGGACTGGCGACACCGGGGAGCTGTTTTTT.

The chain has TRBV10-3 and TRBJ2-1, with D tentatively TRBD1 (5 bases). Germline lookup yields CDR1 ENHRY and CDR2 SYGVKD. The CDR3 is made up of 15 amino acids. Between the trimmed V and J ends, which lost 5 bases and 10 bases, there was a span of 21 bases. The CDR3, as DNA: TGTGCCATCAGTTTAAGGGGTATCCCACAATTGGAGCAGTTCTTC. Translated, it gives CAISLRGIPQLEQFF.

There are many counts of this clonotype. The chain uses TRBV20-1 and TRBJ1-5, with unresolved D. The germline V and J ends were trimmed by 4 bases and 0 bases, with 7 bases remaining between them. CDR3 length equals 13 residues. CDR1 is DFQATT and CDR2 is SNEGSKA in the germline V gene (reference sequence). The CDR3 coding sequence is TGCAGTGCTAACTCATATAGCAATCAGCCCCAGCATTTT. This sequence encodes CSANSYSNQPQHF.